These 22 T cell receptor beta chains were sequenced from one sample in a study of cytomegalovirus exposure and HLA in healthy donors. With 60 Vbeta and 13 Jbeta primers, the PCR was carried out. TCRdb's copy holds only in-frame clones and misses some; the assay was immunoSEQ multiplex PCR. Of roughly 140,000 clones listed, roughly 85% are singletons. The sample consisted of PBMCs. The receptors were gathered from a woman aged 18-35 years in good health and CMV-seronegative.

V and J are TRBV4-2 and TRBJ2-3, with D perhaps TRBD2 (5 bases). CDR3 length: 15 amino acids. Germline values: CDR1 LGHNA, CDR2 YNFKEQ. Trimming left V 1 base short and J 0 bases short, with 8 bases between. The CDR3 region is CASSQVSVSTDTQYF. CDR3 coding DNA: TGTGCCAGCAGCCAAGTTAGCGTTAGCACAGATACGCAGTATTTT.

The chain is built from TRBV7-6 and TRBJ2-5; TRBD2 is a possible D gene (5 bases). Per the germline V gene, CDR1 is SGHVS and CDR2 is FNYEAQ. CDR3 size: 15 residues. The ends were cut back, 1 base at V and 1 base at J, with 10 bases in the middle. The CDR3, as DNA: TGTGCCAGCAGCTTAGGAGCGCTAGCCCAAGAGACCCAGTACTTC. Protein product: CASSLGALAQETQYF.

The chain uses TRBV19 and TRBJ2-7; 10 nucleotides agree with TRBD1. Germline loops: CDR1 LNHDA, CDR2 SQIVND (reference sequence). The CDR3 has 15 amino acids. Unmatched junction bases numbered 9, after V lost 7 bases and J lost 3 bases. The CDR3 region is CASTSGDRGIYEQYF. The DNA for the CDR3 is TGTGCCAGTACCTCCGGGGACAGGGGTATCTACGAGCAGTACTTC. Full variable domain (missing parts from reference TRBV19 and TRBJ2-7): DGGITQSPKYLFRKEGQNVTLSCEQNLNHDAMYWYRQDPGQGLRLIYYSQIVNDFQKGDIAEGYSVSREKKESFPLTVTSAQKNPTAFYLCASTSGDRGIYEQYFGPGTRLTVT.

V gene TRBV28 combines with J gene TRBJ2-7; TRBD2 matches at 7 bases. The CDR3 has 14 amino acids. Trimming cost V 7 bases and J 3 bases; bases outside gene matches: 9. Germline V gene sequence: CDR1 MDHEN, CDR2 SYDVKM. The DNA for the CDR3 is TGTGCCAGCACTCCACCCGGGAGGTTCTACGAGCAGTACTTC. This translates into CASTPPGRFYEQYF. The entire variable domain, with the rest obtained from reference TRBV28 and TRBJ2-7, is as follows: DVKVTQSSRYLVKRTGEKVFLECVQDMDHENMFWYRQDPGLGLRLIYFSYDVKMKEKGDIPEGYSVSREKKERFSLILESASTNQTSMYLCASTPPGRFYEQYFGPGTRLTVT.

The chain is built from TRBV15 and TRBJ2-1; tentatively, D is TRBD2 (7 bases). Germline V lookup: CDR1 LNHNV, CDR2 YYDKDF (reference sequence). This CDR3 contains 14 residues. Trimming stripped 4 bases from V and 12 bases from J, with 19 bases between. CDR3 region: CATSMGGGGPWQFF. The CDR3 DNA follows: TGTGCCACCAGCATGGGGGGAGGGGGGCCTTGGCAGTTCTTC.

The J gene is TRBJ2-1, the V gene TRBV12-5; 10 nucleotides align to TRBD2. The V gene's germline CDR1 is LGHNT and CDR2 FRNRAP. The CDR3 loop spans 14 amino acids. The V gene end was trimmed by 7 bases and the J gene end by 6 bases; junction bases not matched to a gene: 6. The DNA of the CDR3 is TGTGCTAGTGTCCCTAGCGGGGGAGTCAATGAGCAGTTCTTC. Protein sequence: CASVPSGGVNEQFF.

This clone was seen a handful of times. The CDR3 DNA sequence: TGTGCCACCAGCAGAGGACTAGCGGGAGAAACCGGGGAGCTGTTTTTT. Translating gives CATSRGLAGETGELFF. V is TRBV15 and J is TRBJ2-2; 12 positions agree with TRBD2. The CDR3 loop spans 16 amino acids. J gave up 5 bases and V 1 base, and 2 bases lay outside the gene matches. CDR1 and CDR2 from the germline V gene are LNHNV and YYDKDF (reference sequence).

V and J are TRBV11-3 and TRBJ2-1; 7 bases fit TRBD1. CDR3 size: 14 residues. CDR1 and CDR2 from the germline V gene are SGHNT and YENEEA. The J segment lost 4 bases and the V segment lost 5 bases, leaving 5 bases of the junction unmatched. Here the CDR3 DNA reads TGTGCCAGCAGCCCGGGGACAGATTACAATGAGCAGTTCTTC. This encodes CASSPGTDYNEQFF.

This chain uses TRBV7-2 with TRBJ1-1, with D unclear. V lost 5 bases and J 6 bases, leaving 19 bases between the germline ends. The CDR3 runs 15 residues. Looked up from germline, CDR1 is SGHTA and CDR2 is FQGNSA. The chain's CDR3 is CASSLSRAEVAEAFF. CDR3 coding DNA: TGTGCCAGCAGCCTCTCGCGGGCCGAAGTGGCTGAAGCTTTCTTT. The full variable domain, in which reference TRBV7-2 and TRBJ1-1 provide the parts outside the CDR3, is GAGVSQSPSNKVTEKGKDVELRCDPISGHTALYWYRQSLGQGLEFLIYFQGNSAPDKSGLPSDRFSAERTGGSVSTLTIQRTQQEDSAVYLCASSLSRAEVAEAFFGQGTRLTVV.

The V call is TRBV18, the J call TRBJ1-2; D not certain. V gave up 6 bases and J gave up 4 bases, with 15 bases separating them. The germline gives CDR1 KGHSH, CDR2 LQKENI. The CDR3 contains 14 residues. The CDR3, as DNA: TGTGCCAGCTCCCTTGGACTGTCGGGCTATGGCTACACCTTC. Amino acid sequence: CASSLGLSGYGYTF.

The genes are TRBV11-3 and TRBJ2-7; D might be TRBD2 (7 bases). The V end lost 1 base, the J end lost 0 bases, and 10 bases lay between the germline ends. This CDR3 is built from 15 residues. Germline V gene sequence: CDR1 SGHNT, CDR2 YENEEA. CDR3 protein: CASSLGAGASYEQYF. In nucleotides, the CDR3 is TGTGCCAGCAGCTTAGGCGCGGGGGCCTCCTACGAGCAGTACTTC.

The V and J genes are TRBV10-1 and TRBJ2-2; 9 bases fit TRBD2. The CDR3 extends over 19 amino acids. Trimming cost V 0 bases and J 6 bases; bases outside gene matches: 14. Germline values: CDR1 WNHNN, CDR2 SYGVQD (reference sequence). The CDR3 spells CASSESRRGGRAGSGELFF. DNA for the CDR3: TGCGCCAGCAGTGAGTCTAGGAGGGGCGGGAGGGCCGGCTCCGGGGAGCTGTTTTTT.

The V and J genes are TRBV6-5 and TRBJ2-7, with D tentatively TRBD1 (6 bases). Looked up from germline, CDR1 is MNHEY and CDR2 is SVGAGI. The V end lost 6 bases, the J end lost 11 bases, and 26 bases lay between the germline ends. The CDR3 has 15 residues. CDR3 sequence reads: CASSRSPTHRDKKYF. CDR3 coding DNA: TGTGCCAGCAGCAGAAGCCCTACTCACCGGGACAAAAAGTACTTC.

The chain joins TRBV2 to TRBJ1-1; no clear D gene. V was clipped by 6 bases and J by 0 bases, with 11 bases between them. This CDR3 comprises 14 residues. Germline CDR1 reads SNHLY; CDR2 reads FYNNEI. The chain's CDR3 is CASSDQRVNTEAFF. The DNA for the CDR3 is TGTGCCAGCAGCGATCAACGGGTGAACACTGAAGCTTTCTTT.

This clone was detected only a few times. The V call is TRBV2, the J call TRBJ1-2, with a weak D call TRBD1 (6 bases). V lost 0 bases and J lost 7, with 18 bases in between. CDR1 and CDR2 from the germline V gene are SNHLY and FYNNEI. This CDR3 has 16 amino acids. The CDR3 bases are TGTGCCAGCAGTGAAGCGGGGGGGGGCAGGGCGGCTGGCTACACCTTC. It specifies CASSEAGGGRAAGYTF.

The DNA for the CDR3 is TGCGCCAGCAGCTTTCGGACTAGCGGGAGGATGAAGGGCTACGAGCAGTACTTC. Amino acid sequence: CASSFRTSGRMKGYEQYF. This chain connects TRBV5-1 to TRBJ2-7; 14 nucleotides match TRBD2. In germline, CDR1 is SGHRS, CDR2 YFSETQ. Unmatched junction bases numbered 10, after V lost 2 bases and J lost 3 bases. CDR3 length: 18 residues.

The V and J genes are TRBV6-6 and TRBJ2-3, with D hard to call. Germline CDR1 reads MNHNY; CDR2 reads SVGAGI (reference sequence). Trimming took 2 bases from V and 6 from J, leaving 15 bases between them. This CDR3 contains 15 residues. The CDR3 DNA is TGTGCCAGCAGTTACGCTTCCGGGTTTGGGGATACGCAGTATTTT. The encoded protein is CASSYASGFGDTQYF.

The rearrangement links TRBV7-2 to TRBJ2-7; 11 bases agree with TRBD2. This CDR3 is 14 amino acids long. CDR1 SGHTA and CDR2 FQGNSA come from the germline V gene. Losses at the gene ends were 3 bases for V and 6 bases for J; bases not matched to a gene: 4. The CDR3 coding sequence is TGTGCCAGCAGCTTGACTAGCGGGACAATCGAGCAGTACTTC. Translation: CASSLTSGTIEQYF.

This clone was detected only once. The chain links TRBV27 to TRBJ2-5, with 7 nucleotides matching TRBD1. The J call may be faulty, since TRBJ2-7 better matches the DNA end. Germline loops: CDR1 MNHEY, CDR2 SMNVEV (reference sequence). The CDR3 has 14 residues. The CDR3 region is CASSPRQGSYEQYF. In DNA form, the CDR3 reads TGTGCCAGCAGTCCGCGACAGGGTTCCTACGAGCAGTACTTC.

This rearrangement joins TRBV25-1 to TRBJ2-7, with TRBD2 matching over 9 bases. This CDR3 region has 13 residues. The trim removed 7 bases at V and 2 bases at J, leaving 3 bases unmatched. The germline V gene has CDR1 MGHDK and CDR2 SYGVNS. CDR3 coding DNA: TGTGCCAGCACCATAGCGGGAGCCTACGAGCAGTACTTC. As protein: CASTIAGAYEQYF.

This clone was seen only once. V usage is TRBV2 and J usage is TRBJ1-6; D may be TRBD1 (6 bases). The CDR3 has 14 residues. Germline V CDR1 and CDR2: SNHLY, FYNNEI. V lost 4 bases, J lost 8 bases, and 12 bases lay in between. CDR3 loop: CASSGQGRYSPLHF. Written as DNA, the CDR3 is TGTGCCAGCAGTGGGCAGGGGAGATATTCACCCCTCCACTTT.

The chain combines TRBV7-2 with TRBJ2-7, with TRBD1 matching 8 bases. Germline V gene data show CDR1 as SGHTA and CDR2 as FQGNSA. The CDR3 spans 15 residues. The J segment lost 7 bases and the V segment lost 2 bases, leaving 10 bases of the junction unmatched. For the CDR3, the DNA is TGTGCCAGCAGCTTATCTAGGACAGGGCGATCGGAGCAGTACTTC. This gives the protein CASSLSRTGRSEQYF. The whole variable domain, filled in from reference TRBV7-2 and TRBJ2-7, reads GAGVSQSPSNKVTEKGKDVELRCDPISGHTALYWYRQSLGQGLEFLIYFQGNSAPDKSGLPSDRFSAERTGGSVSTLTIQRTQQEDSAVYLCASSLSRTGRSEQYFGPGTRLTVT.